This T cell receptor (beta chain) was identified in a study of identical twins. Study-wide results and caveats: Cord blood beta clonotypes present at high abundance carried fewer insertions; no such pattern appeared in memory repertoires.

The V and J ends lost 10 bases and 3 bases, in that order; junction bases with no gene match: 8. The CDR3 consists of 14 residues. The germline CDR1 and CDR2 sequences are MNHNS and SASEGT. TCRdb reprocessed the 5' RACE reads with MiXCR, giving one entry per CDR3 protein. This repertoire shows about 810,000 distinct CDR3 sequences, around an eighth found once; its top ten account for around 1.5%. In regard to this clonotype: Its antigen is unknown.

These data also featured in a second study, about yellow fever vaccine responses in identical twins.

The receptor was isolated from a woman between 18 and 29 years old in good health. The V and J genes are TRBV6-1 and TRBJ1-5; 8 bases are shared with TRBD1. Source material: PBMCs. CDR3 in DNA: TGTGCCACCGATGACAGGGGTTACAATCAGCCCCAGCATTTT. Its protein is CATDDRGYNQPQHF.